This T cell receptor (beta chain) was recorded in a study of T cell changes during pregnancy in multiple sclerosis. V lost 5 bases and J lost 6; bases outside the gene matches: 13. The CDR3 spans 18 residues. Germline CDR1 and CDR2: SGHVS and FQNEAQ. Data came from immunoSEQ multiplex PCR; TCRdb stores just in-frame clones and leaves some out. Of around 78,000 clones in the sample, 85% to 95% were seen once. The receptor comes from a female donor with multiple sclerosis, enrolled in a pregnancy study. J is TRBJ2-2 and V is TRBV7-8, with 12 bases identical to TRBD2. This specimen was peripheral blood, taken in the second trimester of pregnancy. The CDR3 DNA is TGTGCCAGCAGCAAGCAGTCCCTAGCGGGAGGGCCTTCCGGGGAGCTGTTTTTT. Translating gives CASSKQSLAGGPSGELFF.